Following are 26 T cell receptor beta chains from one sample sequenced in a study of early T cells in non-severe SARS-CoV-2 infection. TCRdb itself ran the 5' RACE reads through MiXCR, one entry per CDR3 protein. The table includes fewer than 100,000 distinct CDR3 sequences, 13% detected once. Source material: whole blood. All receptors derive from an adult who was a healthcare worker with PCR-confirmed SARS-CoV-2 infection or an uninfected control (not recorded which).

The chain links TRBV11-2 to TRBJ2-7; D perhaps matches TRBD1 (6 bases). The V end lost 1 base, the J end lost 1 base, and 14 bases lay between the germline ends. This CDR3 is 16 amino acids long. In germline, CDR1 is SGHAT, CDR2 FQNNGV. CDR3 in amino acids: CASSLASGTQSYEQYF. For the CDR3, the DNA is TGTGCCAGCAGCTTAGCTTCCGGGACACAGTCCTACGAGCAGTACTTC.

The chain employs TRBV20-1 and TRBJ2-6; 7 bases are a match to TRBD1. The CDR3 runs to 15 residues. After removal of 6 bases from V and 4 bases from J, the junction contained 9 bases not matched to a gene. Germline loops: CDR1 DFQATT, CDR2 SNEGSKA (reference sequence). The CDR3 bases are TGCAGTGCGGAACTCGACAGGGAAGGGGCCAACGTCCTGACTTTC. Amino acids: CSAELDREGANVLTF.

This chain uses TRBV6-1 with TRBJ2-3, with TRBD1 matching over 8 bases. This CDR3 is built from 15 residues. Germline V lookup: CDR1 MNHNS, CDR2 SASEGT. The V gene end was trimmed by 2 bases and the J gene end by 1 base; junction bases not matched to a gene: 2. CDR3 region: CASSEPGQGTDTQYF. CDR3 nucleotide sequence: TGTGCCAGCAGTGAACCGGGACAGGGCACAGATACGCAGTATTTT.

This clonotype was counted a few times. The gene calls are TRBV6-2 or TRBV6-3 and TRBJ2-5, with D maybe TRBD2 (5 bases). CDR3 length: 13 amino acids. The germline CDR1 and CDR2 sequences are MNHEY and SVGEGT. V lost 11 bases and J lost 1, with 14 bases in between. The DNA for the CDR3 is TGTGCCGAGAGCGGACGGCGCCAAGAGACCCAGTACTTC. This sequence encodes CAESGRRQETQYF.

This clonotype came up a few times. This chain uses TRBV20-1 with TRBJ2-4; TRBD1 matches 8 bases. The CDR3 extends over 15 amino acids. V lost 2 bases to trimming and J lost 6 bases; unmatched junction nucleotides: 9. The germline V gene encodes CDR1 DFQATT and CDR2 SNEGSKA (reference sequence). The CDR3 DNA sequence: TGCAGTGCTAGACTCCAGGGGGCTACCCGAAACATTCAGTACTTC. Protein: CSARLQGATRNIQYF.

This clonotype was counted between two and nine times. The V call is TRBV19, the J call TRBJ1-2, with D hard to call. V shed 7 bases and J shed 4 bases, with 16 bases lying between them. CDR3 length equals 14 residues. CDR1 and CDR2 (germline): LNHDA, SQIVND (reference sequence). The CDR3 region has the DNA TGTGCCAGTACTCCGGGATTACATTCCTATGGCTACACCTTC. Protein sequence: CASTPGLHSYGYTF.

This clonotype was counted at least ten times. Here the CDR3 DNA reads TGTGCCAGCAGACCACTAGCCTATAGCTCCTACGAGCAGTACTTC. It codes for CASRPLAYSSYEQYF. The chain joins TRBV7-9 to TRBJ2-7, with D maybe TRBD2 (6 bases). Germline CDR1 is SEHNR and CDR2 is FQNEAQ (reference sequence). V gave up 6 bases and J gave up 0 bases, with 15 bases separating them. The CDR3 runs to 15 residues.

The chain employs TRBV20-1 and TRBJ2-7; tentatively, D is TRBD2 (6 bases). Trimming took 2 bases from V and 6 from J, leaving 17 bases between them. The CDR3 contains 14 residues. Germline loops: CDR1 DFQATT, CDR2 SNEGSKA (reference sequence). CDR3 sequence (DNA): TGCAGTGCTAGAACGGGGACTTCGCGATCCGAGCAGTACTTC. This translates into CSARTGTSRSEQYF.

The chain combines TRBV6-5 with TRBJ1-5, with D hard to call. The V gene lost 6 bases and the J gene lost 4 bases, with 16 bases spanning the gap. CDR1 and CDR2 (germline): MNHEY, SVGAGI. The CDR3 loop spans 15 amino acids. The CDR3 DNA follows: TGTGCCAGCAGACGGGCGGGCAGGCCAAATCAGCCCCAGCATTTT. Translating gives CASRRAGRPNQPQHF.

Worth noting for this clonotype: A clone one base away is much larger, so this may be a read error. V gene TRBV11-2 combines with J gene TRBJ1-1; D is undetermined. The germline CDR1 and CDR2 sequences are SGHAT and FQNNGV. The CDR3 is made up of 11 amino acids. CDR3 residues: CASSPHTVAFF. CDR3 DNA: TGTGCCAGCAGCCCGCACACTGTAGCTTTCTTT.

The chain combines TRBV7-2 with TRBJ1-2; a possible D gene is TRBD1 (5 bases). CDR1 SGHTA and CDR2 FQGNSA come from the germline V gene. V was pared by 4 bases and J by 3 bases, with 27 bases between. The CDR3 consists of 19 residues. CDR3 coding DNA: TGTGCCAGCAGCTCCCCTCGAACGGGGCGACAGCCAACTTACTATGGCTACACCTTC. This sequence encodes CASSSPRTGRQPTYYGYTF.

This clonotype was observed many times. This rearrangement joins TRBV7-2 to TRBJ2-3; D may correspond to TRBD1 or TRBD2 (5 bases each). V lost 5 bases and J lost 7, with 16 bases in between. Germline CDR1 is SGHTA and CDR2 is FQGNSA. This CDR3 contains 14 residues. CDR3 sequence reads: CASSPGRGVNTQYF. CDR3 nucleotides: TGTGCCAGCAGCCCGGGACGGGGAGTAAATACGCAGTATTTT.

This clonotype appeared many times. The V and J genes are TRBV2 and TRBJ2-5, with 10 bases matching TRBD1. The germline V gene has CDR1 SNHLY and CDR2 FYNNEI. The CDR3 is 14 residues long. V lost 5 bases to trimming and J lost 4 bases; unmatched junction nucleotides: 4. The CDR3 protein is CASSKDRGRETQYF. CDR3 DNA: TGTGCCAGCAGTAAAGACAGGGGGCGAGAGACCCAGTACTTC. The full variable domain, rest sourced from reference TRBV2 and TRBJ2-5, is EPEVTQTPSHQVTQMGQEVILRCVPISNHLYFYWYRQILGQKVEFLVSFYNNEISEKSEIFDDQFSVERPDGSNFTLKIRSTKLEDSAMYFCASSKDRGRETQYFGPGTRLLVL.

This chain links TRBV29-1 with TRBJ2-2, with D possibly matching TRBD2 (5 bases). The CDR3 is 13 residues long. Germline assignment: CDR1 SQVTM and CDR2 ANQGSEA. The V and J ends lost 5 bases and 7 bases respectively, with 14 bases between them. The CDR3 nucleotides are TGCAGCGTTAGAGGGCTGTACGGCGGGGAGCTGTTTTTT. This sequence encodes CSVRGLYGGELFF.

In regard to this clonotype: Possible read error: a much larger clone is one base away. The CDR3 spells CANSQTLIGQKETQYF. CDR3 DNA: TGTGCCAACAGCCAAACCTTGATCGGGCAAAAAGAGACCCAGTACTTC. The V and J genes are TRBV4-2 and TRBJ2-5; D gene unclear. Germline-derived CDR1 and CDR2 are LGHNA and YNFKEQ. The CDR3 loop spans 16 amino acids.

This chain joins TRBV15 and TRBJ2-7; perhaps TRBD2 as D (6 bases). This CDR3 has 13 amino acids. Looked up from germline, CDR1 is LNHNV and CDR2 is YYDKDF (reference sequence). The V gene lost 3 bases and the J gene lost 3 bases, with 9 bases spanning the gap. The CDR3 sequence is CATSRGLFYEQYF. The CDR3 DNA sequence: TGTGCCACCAGCAGGGGACTTTTCTACGAGCAGTACTTC.

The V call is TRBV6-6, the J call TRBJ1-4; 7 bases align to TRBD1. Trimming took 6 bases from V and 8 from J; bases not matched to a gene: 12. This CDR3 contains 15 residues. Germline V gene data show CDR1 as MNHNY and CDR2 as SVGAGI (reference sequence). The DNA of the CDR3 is TGTGCCAGCAGGATCCTCACAGGGGCGGGCGAAAAACTGTTTTTT. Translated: CASRILTGAGEKLFF.

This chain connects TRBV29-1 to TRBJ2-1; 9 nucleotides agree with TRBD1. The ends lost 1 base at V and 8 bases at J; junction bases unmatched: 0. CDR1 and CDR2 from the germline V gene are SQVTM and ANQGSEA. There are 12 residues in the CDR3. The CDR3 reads CSVEGTGDEQFF. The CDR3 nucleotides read TGCAGCGTTGAAGGGACAGGGGATGAGCAGTTCTTC.

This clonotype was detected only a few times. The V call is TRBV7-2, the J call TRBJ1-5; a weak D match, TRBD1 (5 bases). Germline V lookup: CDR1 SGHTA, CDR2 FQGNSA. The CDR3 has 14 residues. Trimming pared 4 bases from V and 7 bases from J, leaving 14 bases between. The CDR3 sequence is CASSSGTRGQPQHF. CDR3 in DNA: TGTGCCAGCAGCTCCGGGACGAGGGGCCAGCCCCAGCATTTT.

The CDR3 loop is CASSRSRQPQHF. In DNA form, the CDR3 reads TGTGCCAGCAGTAGGAGCAGACAGCCCCAGCATTTT. The chain employs TRBV28 and TRBJ1-5; D is ambiguous. The CDR3 covers 12 residues. Germline loops: CDR1 MDHEN, CDR2 SYDVKM. V was pared by 5 bases and J by 7 bases, with 9 bases between.

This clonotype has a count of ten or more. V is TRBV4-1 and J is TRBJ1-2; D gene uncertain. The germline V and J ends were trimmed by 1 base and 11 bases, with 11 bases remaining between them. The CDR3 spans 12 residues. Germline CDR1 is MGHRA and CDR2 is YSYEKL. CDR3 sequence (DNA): TGCGCCAGCAGCCAAGGAGGCGGCCGGTACACCTTC. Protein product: CASSQGGGRYTF.

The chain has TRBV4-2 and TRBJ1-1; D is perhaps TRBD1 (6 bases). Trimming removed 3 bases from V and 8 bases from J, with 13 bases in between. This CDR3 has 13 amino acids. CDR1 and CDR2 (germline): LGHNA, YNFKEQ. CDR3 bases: TGTGCCAGCAGCCACCCTAGGGGGAGGGAAGCTTTCTTT. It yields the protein CASSHPRGREAFF.

The CDR3 DNA reads TGTGCCAGCAACCTCAAGCGGGGCCTCACAGATACGCAGTATTTT. Translated: CASNLKRGLTDTQYF. V gene TRBV12-3 or TRBV12-4 combines with J gene TRBJ2-3, with TRBD2 matching 7 bases. This CDR3 has 15 residues. V gave up 7 bases and J gave up 2 bases; unmatched junction bases: 9.

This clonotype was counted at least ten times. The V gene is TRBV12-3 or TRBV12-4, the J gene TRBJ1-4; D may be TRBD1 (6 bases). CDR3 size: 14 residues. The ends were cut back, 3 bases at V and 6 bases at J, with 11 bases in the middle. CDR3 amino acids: CASSLQGPDEKLFF. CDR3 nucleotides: TGTGCCAGCAGTTTGCAGGGGCCGGATGAAAAACTGTTTTTT.

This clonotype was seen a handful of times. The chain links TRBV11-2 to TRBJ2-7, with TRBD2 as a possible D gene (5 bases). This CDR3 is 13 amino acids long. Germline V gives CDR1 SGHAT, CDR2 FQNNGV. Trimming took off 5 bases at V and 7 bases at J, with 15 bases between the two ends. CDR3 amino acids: CASSITSPGEQYF. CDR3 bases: TGTGCCAGCAGCATTACATCCCCGGGGGAGCAGTACTTC.

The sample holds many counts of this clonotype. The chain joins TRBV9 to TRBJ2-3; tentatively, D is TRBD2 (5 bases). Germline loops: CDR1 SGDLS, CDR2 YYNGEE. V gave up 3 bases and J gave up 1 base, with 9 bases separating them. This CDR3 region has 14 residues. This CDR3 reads CASSALARTDTQYF. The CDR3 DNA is TGTGCCAGCAGCGCCCTAGCCCGCACAGATACGCAGTATTTT.